Sequencing of this T cell receptor beta chain was carried out in a study of blood T cell repertoires in COVID-19. Germline V gene data show CDR1 as LGHDT and CDR2 as YNNKEL (reference sequence). V shed 2 bases and J 9 bases; nucleotides not matched to a gene: 8. CDR3 length: 15 amino acids. Profiled with immunoSEQ multiplex PCR; TCRdb holds only in-frame clones, not every one. The sample has some 350,000 clones; about nine tenths are singletons. The clonotype originates from a woman aged 65 to 85 with COVID-19, enrolled during active disease. Sequencing was carried out using peripheral blood. The genes are TRBV3-1 (or the pseudogene TRBV3-2) and TRBJ2-1, with 9 bases lining up with TRBD2. CDR3: CASSQPGLAFGEQFF. CDR3 nucleotides: TGTGCCAGCAGCCAACCGGGACTAGCATTTGGTGAGCAGTTCTTC.